This TCR beta chain derives from a study of blood T cell repertoires in COVID-19. In the study overall: PBMCs, B-cell-depleted T cells, or T cells provided the cDNA or gDNA that made up the material.

CDR1 and CDR2 (germline): DFQATT, SNEGSKA (reference sequence). CDR3 length: 14 amino acids. V shed 3 bases, J shed 4 bases, and the junction held 8 bases outside the gene matches. As originally analysed: Nucleated cell number was recorded as an estimate derived from reference gene primer amplification. Assay: immunoSEQ multiplex PCR; the TCRdb copy retains only in-frame clones and omits some. V, J and clone size are those of that table, while D and trimming were read from the DNA. The sample holds around 65,000 clones, roughly four fifths seen once. The V call is TRBV20-1, the J call TRBJ1-1; TRBD1 matches 7 bases. Sequencing was done on a sample of peripheral blood. This TCR was recovered from a human donor in a cohort sampled during active COVID-19. The CDR3 is CSASGPDRATEAFF. CDR3 coding DNA: TGCAGTGCTAGTGGGCCTGACAGGGCCACTGAAGCTTTCTTT.